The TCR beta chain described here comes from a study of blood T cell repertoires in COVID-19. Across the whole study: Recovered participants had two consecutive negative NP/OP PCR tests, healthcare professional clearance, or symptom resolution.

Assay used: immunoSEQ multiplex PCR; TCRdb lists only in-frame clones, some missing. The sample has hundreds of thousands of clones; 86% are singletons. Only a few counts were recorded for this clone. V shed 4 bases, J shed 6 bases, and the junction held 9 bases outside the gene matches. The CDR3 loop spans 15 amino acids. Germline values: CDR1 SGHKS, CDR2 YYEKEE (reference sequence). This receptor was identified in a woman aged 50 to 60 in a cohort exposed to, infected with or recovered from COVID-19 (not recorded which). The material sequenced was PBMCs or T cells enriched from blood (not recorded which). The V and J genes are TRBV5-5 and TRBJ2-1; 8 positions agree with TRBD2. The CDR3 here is CASSANSGTSNEQFF. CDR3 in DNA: TGTGCCAGCAGCGCAAATTCCGGGACTAGCAATGAGCAGTTCTTC.